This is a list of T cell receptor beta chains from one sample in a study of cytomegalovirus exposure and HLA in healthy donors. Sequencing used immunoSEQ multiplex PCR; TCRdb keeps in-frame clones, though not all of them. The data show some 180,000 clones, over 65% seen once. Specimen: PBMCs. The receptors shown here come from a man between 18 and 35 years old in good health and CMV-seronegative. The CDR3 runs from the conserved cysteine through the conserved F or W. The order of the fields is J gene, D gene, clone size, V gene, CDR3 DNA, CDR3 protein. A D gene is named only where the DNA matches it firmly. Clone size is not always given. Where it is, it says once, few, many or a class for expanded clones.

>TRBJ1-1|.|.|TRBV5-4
TGTGCCAGCAGATCTTACAGGGAGAACACTGAAGCTTTCTTT
CASRSYRENTEAFF
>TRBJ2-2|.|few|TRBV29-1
TGCAGCGTTGAAAGGGGGGGAACAGGGTCTACCGGGGAGCTGTTTTTT
CSVERGGTGSTGELFF
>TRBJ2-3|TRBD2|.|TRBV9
TGTGCCAGCAGCGTTGAGCGGGGGGCTCGGGATACGCAGTATTTT
CASSVERGARDTQYF
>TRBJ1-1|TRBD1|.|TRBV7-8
TGTGCCAGCAGCCCTAATGGAGGACAGGGGAGACGAAGCAACCACTTT
CASSPNGGQGRRSNHF
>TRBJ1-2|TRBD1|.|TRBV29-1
TGCAGCGTTGCCTGGGGGTCCGCAGGGGGTATCTATGGCTACACCTTC
CSVAWGSAGGIYGYTF
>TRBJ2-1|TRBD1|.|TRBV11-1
TGTGCCAGCAGCCGGGACAGAGTCTCCTACAATGAGCAGTTCTTC
CASSRDRVSYNEQFF
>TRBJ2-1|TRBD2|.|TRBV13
TGTGCCAGCAGCTCCATTGTAGGGACTAGGTCCAATGAGCAGTTCTTC
CASSSIVGTRSNEQFF
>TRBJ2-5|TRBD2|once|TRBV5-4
TGTGCCAGCAGCTGGGGGAGCGGGGTAGAAGAGACCCAGTACTTC
CASSWGSGVEETQYF
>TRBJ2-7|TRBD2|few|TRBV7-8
TGTGCCAGCAGCTTCCGTAGGGGAGGGCCGGGAGAGCAGTACTTC
CASSFRRGGPGEQYF
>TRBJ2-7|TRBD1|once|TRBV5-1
TGCGCCAGCAGCTTCAGTCCTCCCGGGACAGGGGGACACTACGAGCAGTACTTC
CASSFSPPGTGGHYEQYF
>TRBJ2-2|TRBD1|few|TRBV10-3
TGTGCCACGCGGGACAGGGAAAACACCGGGGAGCTGTTTTTT
CATRDRENTGELFF
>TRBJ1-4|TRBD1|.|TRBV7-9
TGTGCCAGCAGCTTACGGCCAGGGGGCTGGACTAATGAAAAACTGTTTTTT
CASSLRPGGWTNEKLFF
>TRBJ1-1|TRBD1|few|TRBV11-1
TGTGCCAGCAGCTTAGGACAGGGGAACACTGAAGCTTTCTTT
CASSLGQGNTEAFF
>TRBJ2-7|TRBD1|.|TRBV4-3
TGCGCCAGCAGCCAAGAGGGACAGGGGGACTACGAGCAGTACTTC
CASSQEGQGDYEQYF
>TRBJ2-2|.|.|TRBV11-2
TGTGCCAGCAGCCCCTCTCGAGCAGGCCCCGGGGAGCTGTTTTTT
CASSPSRAGPGELFF
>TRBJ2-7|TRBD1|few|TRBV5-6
TGTGCCAGCAGCTGGGGGACAGGTTCCTACGAGCAGTACTTC
CASSWGTGSYEQYF
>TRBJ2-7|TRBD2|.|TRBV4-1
TGCGCCAGCAGCCTAGGACTAGCGGGAGTCATCCCCGAGGGCGAGCAGTACTTC
CASSLGLAGVIPEGEQYF
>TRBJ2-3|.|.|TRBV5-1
TGCGCCAGCAGCTGGAGAGCGGAGGGGGATACGCAGTATTTT
CASSWRAEGDTQYF
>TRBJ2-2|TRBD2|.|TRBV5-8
TGTGCCAGCAGCTTGGCGAAGGTAGCGGGTATGATCGCGAACACCGGGGAGCTGTTTTTT
CASSLAKVAGMIANTGELFF
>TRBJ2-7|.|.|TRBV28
TGTGCCAGCAGCCCGAGATTTCCCTACGAGCAGTACTTC
CASSPRFPYEQYF
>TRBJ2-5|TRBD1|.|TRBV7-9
TGTGCCAGCAGACCCCGGGACAGGGGGTACCAAGAGACCCAGTACTTC
CASRPRDRGYQETQYF
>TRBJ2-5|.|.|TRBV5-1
TGCGCCAGCAGCTGGCCGGGGGAGACCCAGTACTTC
CASSWPGETQYF
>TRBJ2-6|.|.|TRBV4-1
TGCGCCAGCAGCCCGTCCGGAGGGATGAGTTCCTCTGGGGCCAACGTCCTGACTTTC
CASSPSGGMSSSGANVLTF
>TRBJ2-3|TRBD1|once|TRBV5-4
TGTGCCAGCAGCAATAGACAGGGGGGCACAGATACGCAGTATTTT
CASSNRQGGTDTQYF
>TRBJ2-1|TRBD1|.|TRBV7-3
TGTGCCAGCAGCATGGACAGGGCAACCTACAATGAGCAGTTCTTC
CASSMDRATYNEQFF
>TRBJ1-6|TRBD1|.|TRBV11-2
TGTGCCAGCAGCTCGGGGACAGCTAATTCACCCCTCCACTTT
CASSSGTANSPLHF
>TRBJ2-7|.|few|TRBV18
TGTGCCAGCTCCATTTTCGAGTCCTACGAGCAGTACTTC
CASSIFESYEQYF
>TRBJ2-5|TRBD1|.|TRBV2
TGTGCCAGCAGTTGGGACAGGGTAACACAAGAGACCCAGTACTTC
CASSWDRVTQETQYF
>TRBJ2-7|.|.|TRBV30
TGTGCCCTGATATCGGTCTCCTACGAGCAGTACTTC
CALISVSYEQYF
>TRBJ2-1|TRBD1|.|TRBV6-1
TGTGCCAGCAGTGAGGGACAGGGGGCCCACAATGAGCAGTTCTTC
CASSEGQGAHNEQFF
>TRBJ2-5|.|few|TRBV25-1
TGTGCCAGCAGTGAATGGGGCAGTACCCAAGAGACCCAGTACTTC
CASSEWGSTQETQYF
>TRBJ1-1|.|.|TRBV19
TGTGCCAGTACCAGACAAGCGGGATACACTGAAGCTTTCTTT
CASTRQAGYTEAFF
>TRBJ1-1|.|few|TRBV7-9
TGTGCCAGCAGCCAAGTTCCGGGAACTGAAGCTTTCTTT
CASSQVPGTEAFF
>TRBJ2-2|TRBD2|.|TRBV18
TGTGCCAGCTCACCGACTAGCATCGGGGAGCTGTTTTTT
CASSPTSIGELFF
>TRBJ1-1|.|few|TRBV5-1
TGCGCCAGCTCACTATCTGCCACGGAGGAAGCTTTCTTT
CASSLSATEEAFF
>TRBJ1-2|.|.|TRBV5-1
TGCGCCAGCAGCAACCGTCAGAACACTAACTATGGCTACACCTTC
CASSNRQNTNYGYTF
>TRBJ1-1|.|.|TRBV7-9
TGTGCCAGCAGCCTCCGGGTAGGCATGAACACTGAAGCTTTCTTT
CASSLRVGMNTEAFF
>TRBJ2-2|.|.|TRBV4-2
TGTGCCAGCAGCCAGCCGGGACTGTCCGGGGAGCTGTTTTTT
CASSQPGLSGELFF
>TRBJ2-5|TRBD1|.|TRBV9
TGTGCCAGCAGCGCAGAGGCAGGGGGAACGGGCCAAGAGACCCAGTACTTC
CASSAEAGGTGQETQYF
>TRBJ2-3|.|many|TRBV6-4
TGTGCCAGCAGTGAGGGCGGGGGCACAGATACGCAGTATTTT
CASSEGGGTDTQYF
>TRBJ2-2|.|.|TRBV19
TGCGCCGTCGCGGGAATCGACTTGATCGGGGAGCTGTTTTTT
CAVAGIDLIGELFF
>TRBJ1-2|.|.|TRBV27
TGTGCCAGCAAGTCGGCGGGGAACTATGGCTACACCTTC
CASKSAGNYGYTF
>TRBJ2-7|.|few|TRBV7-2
TGTGCCAGCAGCTTGATCGGGTTCTCCTACGAGCAGTACTTC
CASSLIGFSYEQYF
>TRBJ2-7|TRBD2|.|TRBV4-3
TGCGCCAGCAGCCTAAACTGGGGGGGCTCCTACGAGCAGTACTTC
CASSLNWGGSYEQYF
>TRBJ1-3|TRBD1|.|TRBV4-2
TGTGCCAGCAGCCAAGAATGGACAGGGGGAAACACCATATATTTT
CASSQEWTGGNTIYF